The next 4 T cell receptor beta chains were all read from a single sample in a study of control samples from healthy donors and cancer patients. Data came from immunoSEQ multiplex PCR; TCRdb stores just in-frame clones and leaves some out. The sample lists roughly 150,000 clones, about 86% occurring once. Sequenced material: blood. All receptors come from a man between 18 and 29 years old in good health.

The CDR3 DNA reads as TGTGCCAGCAACTCAGGGCGGGCTGGAAACACCATATATTTT. This encodes CASNSGRAGNTIYF. The V gene is TRBV9, the J gene TRBJ1-3; D is perhaps TRBD1 (5 bases). The CDR3 is made up of 14 amino acids. CDR1 is SGDLS, CDR2 YYNGEE, per germline. Trimming left V 6 bases short and J 2 bases short, with 12 bases between.

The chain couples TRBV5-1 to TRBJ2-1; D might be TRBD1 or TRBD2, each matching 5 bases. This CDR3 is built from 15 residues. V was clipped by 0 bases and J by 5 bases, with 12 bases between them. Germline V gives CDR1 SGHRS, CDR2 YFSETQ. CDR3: CASSLERGSDNEQFF. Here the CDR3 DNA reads TGCGCCAGCAGCTTGGAGAGGGGCTCGGACAATGAGCAGTTCTTC.

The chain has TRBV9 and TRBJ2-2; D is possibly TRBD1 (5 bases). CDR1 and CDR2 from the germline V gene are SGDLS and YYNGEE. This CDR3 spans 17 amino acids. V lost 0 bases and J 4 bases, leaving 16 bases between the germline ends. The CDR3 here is CASSVVPQGTSTGELFF. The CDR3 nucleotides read TGTGCCAGCAGCGTAGTTCCCCAGGGAACAAGCACCGGGGAGCTGTTTTTT.

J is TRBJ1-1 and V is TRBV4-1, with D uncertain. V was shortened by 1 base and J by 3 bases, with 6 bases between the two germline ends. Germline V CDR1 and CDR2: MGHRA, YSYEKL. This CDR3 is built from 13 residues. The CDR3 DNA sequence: TGCGCCAGCAGCCAAGCCCAGGACACTGAAGCTTTCTTT. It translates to CASSQAQDTEAFF.